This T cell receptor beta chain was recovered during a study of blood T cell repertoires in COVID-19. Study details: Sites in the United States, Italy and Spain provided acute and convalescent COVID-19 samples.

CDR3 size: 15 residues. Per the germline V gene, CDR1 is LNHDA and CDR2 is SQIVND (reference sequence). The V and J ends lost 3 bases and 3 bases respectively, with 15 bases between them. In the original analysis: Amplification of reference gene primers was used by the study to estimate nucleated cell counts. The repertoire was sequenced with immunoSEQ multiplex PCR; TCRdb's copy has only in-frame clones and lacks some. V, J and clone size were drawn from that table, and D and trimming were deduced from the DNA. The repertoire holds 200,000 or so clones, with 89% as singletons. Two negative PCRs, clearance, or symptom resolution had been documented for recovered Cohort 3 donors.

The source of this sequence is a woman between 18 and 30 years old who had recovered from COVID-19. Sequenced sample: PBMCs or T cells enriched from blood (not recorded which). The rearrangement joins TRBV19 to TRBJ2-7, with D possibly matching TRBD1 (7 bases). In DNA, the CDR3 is TGTGCCAGTAGTATGTTCGCGGGACAGTTCTACGAGCAGTACTTC. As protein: CASSMFAGQFYEQYF.